The clone carrying this T cell receptor (beta chain) was seen many times. Its antigen is unidentified. The data belong to a study of T cells in Graves' hyperthyroidism and ophthalmopathy. RNA transcripts served as the template for amplifying TCR beta CDR3 regions. Primed by the HTBI set, a first-round RT-PCR was run on the TCR CDR3. One entry per CDR3 protein, called by TCRdb with MiXCR from the multiplex PCR reads. The table records fewer than 450,000 distinct CDR3 sequences, approximately 18% of them present only once. The CDR3 runs to 14 residues. Germline CDR1 reads DFQATT; CDR2 reads SNEGSKA (reference sequence). The V end was cut by 5 bases, the J end by 4 bases, with 15 bases between. General study results and limits: Appearing also in blood were most of the thyroid clonotypes expanded above 0.001.

Subjects aged 18 to 65 presented with newly diagnosed hyperthyroidism of less than 2 months' duration. Blood sampling occurred at first hyperthyroidism diagnosis, ahead of any ophthalmopathy symptoms. The PBMCs had their origin in 7.5 to 10 ml of fresh peripheral blood. This sequence was found in a woman aged 30 to 39 with Graves' hyperthyroidism that later progressed to Graves' ophthalmopathy. The sequenced sample was blood. The V and J genes are TRBV20-1 and TRBJ1-5; D not resolved. CDR3 bases: TGCAGTGCTGCGCGTCGGGGAGCTAATCAGCCCCAGCATTTT. Its translation is CSAARRGANQPQHF.